This T cell receptor beta chain came from a study of cytomegalovirus exposure and HLA in healthy donors. Study background: The roughly 100 million unique TCR beta sequences, from about 180 million T cells, were found by an earlier analysis. As released early, the data held about 85 million unique TCRs from HLA-typed donors.

With 60 Vbeta and 13 Jbeta primers, the PCR was carried out. TCRdb keeps only in-frame clones here, not all; method: immunoSEQ multiplex PCR. The table has 250,000 to 350,000 clones, under 80% seen once. V lost 0 bases, J lost 8 bases, and 9 bases lay in between. CDR3 size: 13 residues. Germline CDR1 and CDR2: SGDLS and YYNGEE. This clone has just a few counts. Its target is unknown. Study results and caveats: Evidence from a later analysis indicated that most CMV-associated TCR beta chains looked HLA-restricted.

J is TRBJ2-1 and V is TRBV9, with D possibly being TRBD1 (6 bases). The clonotype comes from a female donor in good health and CMV-seronegative. The sample was PBMCs. CDR3 in amino acids: CASSVVQGDEQFF. The CDR3 nucleotides read TGTGCCAGCAGCGTAGTACAGGGCGATGAGCAGTTCTTC.